The T cell receptor (beta chain) under discussion was sequenced for a study of T cells in Graves' hyperthyroidism and ophthalmopathy. This clonotype was counted once. Researchers took RNA transcripts and amplified the TCR beta CDR3 regions from them. TCR CDR3 regions were first amplified by RT-PCR with HTBI primers. TCRdb re-called the multiplex PCR reads through MiXCR, storing one row per CDR3 protein. The profile shows approximately 400,000 distinct CDR3 sequences, more than 11% of them singletons. The clonotype comes from a woman between 55 and 75 years old with Graves' hyperthyroidism. Sample: blood.

CDR3 DNA: TGTGCCAGCAGCTTGCCCGTTGGGACAGGAAGGAACAATGAGCAGTTCTTC. It translates to CASSLPVGTGRNNEQFF. The V and J genes are TRBV5-5 and TRBJ2-1, with 8 positions matching TRBD1. The CDR3 spans 17 residues. Germline-derived CDR1 and CDR2 are SGHKS and YYEKEE (reference sequence). V lost 1 base, J lost 5 bases, and 11 bases stayed unmatched.